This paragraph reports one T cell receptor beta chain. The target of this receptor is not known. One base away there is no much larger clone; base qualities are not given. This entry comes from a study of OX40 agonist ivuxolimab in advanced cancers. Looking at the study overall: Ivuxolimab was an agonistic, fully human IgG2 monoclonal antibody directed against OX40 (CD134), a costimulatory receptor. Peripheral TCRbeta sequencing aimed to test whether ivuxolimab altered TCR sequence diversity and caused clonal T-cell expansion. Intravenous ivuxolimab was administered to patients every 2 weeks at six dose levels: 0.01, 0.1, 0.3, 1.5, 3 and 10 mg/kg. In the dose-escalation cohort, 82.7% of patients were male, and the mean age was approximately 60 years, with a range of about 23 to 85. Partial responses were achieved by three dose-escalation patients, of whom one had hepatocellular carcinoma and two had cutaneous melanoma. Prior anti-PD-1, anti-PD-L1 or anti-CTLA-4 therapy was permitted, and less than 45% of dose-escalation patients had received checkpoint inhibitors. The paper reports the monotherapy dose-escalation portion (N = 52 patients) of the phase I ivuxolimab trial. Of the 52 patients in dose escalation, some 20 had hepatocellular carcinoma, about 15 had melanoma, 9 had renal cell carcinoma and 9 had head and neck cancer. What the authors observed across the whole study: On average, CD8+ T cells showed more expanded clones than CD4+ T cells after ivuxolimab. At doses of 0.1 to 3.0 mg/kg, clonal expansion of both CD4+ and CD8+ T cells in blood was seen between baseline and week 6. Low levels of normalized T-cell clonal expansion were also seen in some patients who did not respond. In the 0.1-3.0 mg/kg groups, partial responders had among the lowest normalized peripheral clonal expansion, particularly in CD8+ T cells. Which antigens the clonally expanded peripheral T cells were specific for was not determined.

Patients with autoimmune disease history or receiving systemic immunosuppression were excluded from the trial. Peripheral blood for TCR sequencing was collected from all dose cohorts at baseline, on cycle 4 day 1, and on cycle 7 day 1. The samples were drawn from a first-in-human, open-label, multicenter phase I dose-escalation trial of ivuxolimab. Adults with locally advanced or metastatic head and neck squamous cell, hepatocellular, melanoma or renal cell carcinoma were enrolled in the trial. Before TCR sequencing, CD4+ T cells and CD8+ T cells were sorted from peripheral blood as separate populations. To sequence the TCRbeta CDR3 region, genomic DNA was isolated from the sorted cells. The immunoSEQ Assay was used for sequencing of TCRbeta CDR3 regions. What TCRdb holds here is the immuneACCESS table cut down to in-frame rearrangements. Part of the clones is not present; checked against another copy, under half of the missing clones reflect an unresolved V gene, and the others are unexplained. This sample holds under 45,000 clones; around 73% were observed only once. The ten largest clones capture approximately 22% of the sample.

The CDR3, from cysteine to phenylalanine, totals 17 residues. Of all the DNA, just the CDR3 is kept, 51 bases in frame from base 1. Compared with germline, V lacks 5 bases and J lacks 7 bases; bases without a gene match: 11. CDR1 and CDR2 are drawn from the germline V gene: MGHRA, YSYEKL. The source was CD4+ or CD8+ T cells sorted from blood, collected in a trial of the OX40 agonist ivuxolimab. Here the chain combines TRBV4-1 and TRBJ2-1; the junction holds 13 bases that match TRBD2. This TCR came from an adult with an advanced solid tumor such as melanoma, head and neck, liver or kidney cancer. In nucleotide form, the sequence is TGCGCCAGCAGCACTAGCGGGGGGGTAGGATCTTGGAATGAGCAGTTCTTC. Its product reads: CASSTSGGVGSWNEQFF.